These T cell receptor beta chains were read from a single sample in a study of blood T cell repertoires in COVID-19. Profiling relied on immunoSEQ multiplex PCR, and the TCRdb table lists in-frame clones only, not all of them. The sample lists tens of thousands of clones, about 80% occurring once. Sequenced sample: peripheral blood. The receptors stem from a man aged 65 to 79 with acute or convalescent COVID-19. The CDR3 runs from the conserved cysteine through the conserved F or W. A D gene is named only where the DNA matches it firmly. Clone size appears in some rows only: once, few, many, or a class for an expanded clone.

V gene: TRBV28; D gene: NA; CDR3 length: 14; J gene: TRBJ1-2; clone size: NA; CDR3 protein: CASSPAGRNWGYTF; CDR3 DNA: TGTGCCAGCAGCCCGGCGGGCAGAAACTGGGGCTACACCTTC
V gene: TRBV3-1/TRBV3-2; D gene: NA; CDR3 length: 15; J gene: TRBJ1-2; clone size: NA; CDR3 protein: CASSQDATQGGGYTF; CDR3 DNA: TGTGCCAGCAGCCAAGATGCAACCCAGGGTGGTGGCTACACCTTC
V gene: TRBV19; D gene: NA; CDR3 length: 14; J gene: TRBJ2-3; clone size: NA; CDR3 protein: CASRGSASSDTQYF; CDR3 DNA: TGTGCCAGTAGGGGTAGCGCGAGCTCAGATACGCAGTATTTT
V gene: TRBV5-6; D gene: NA; CDR3 length: 13; J gene: TRBJ1-1; clone size: NA; CDR3 protein: CASSLAALPGAFF; CDR3 DNA: TGTGCCAGCAGCTTGGCCGCGCTCCCCGGGGCTTTCTTT
V gene: TRBV5-1; D gene: TRBD1; CDR3 length: 15; J gene: TRBJ2-3; clone size: few; CDR3 protein: CASRDGTGGTDTQYF; CDR3 DNA: TGCGCCAGCAGAGATGGGACAGGGGGCACAGATACGCAGTATTTT
V gene: TRBV10-3; D gene: NA; CDR3 length: 17; J gene: TRBJ2-6; clone size: NA; CDR3 protein: CAIRDRGIASGANVLTF; CDR3 DNA: TGTGCCATCCGTGATCGGGGGATAGCCTCTGGGGCCAACGTCCTGACTTTC
V gene: TRBV7-8; D gene: NA; CDR3 length: 15; J gene: TRBJ1-2; clone size: NA; CDR3 protein: CASSTSRGSYYGYTF; CDR3 DNA: TGTGCCAGCAGCACTTCCAGGGGCTCGTACTATGGCTACACCTTC
V gene: TRBV4-3; D gene: TRBD2; CDR3 length: 16; J gene: TRBJ2-1; clone size: NA; CDR3 protein: CASSQESGGAYNEQFF; CDR3 DNA: TGCGCCAGCAGCCAAGAGAGCGGGGGGGCCTACAATGAGCAGTTCTTC
V gene: TRBV10-3; D gene: NA; CDR3 length: 13; J gene: TRBJ1-2; clone size: NA; CDR3 protein: CAILGGGDYGYTF; CDR3 DNA: TGTGCCATCTTGGGGGGGGGCGACTATGGCTACACCTTC
V gene: TRBV19; D gene: NA; CDR3 length: 12; J gene: TRBJ1-3; clone size: NA; CDR3 protein: CAVTGPGNTIYF; CDR3 DNA: TGTGCCGTGACAGGCCCGGGAAACACCATATATTTT
V gene: TRBV4-3; D gene: TRBD2; CDR3 length: 18; J gene: TRBJ2-3; clone size: NA; CDR3 protein: CASSQALAGGRVTDTQYF; CDR3 DNA: TGCGCCAGCAGCCAAGCTCTAGCGGGGGGGCGGGTCACAGATACGCAGTATTTT
V gene: TRBV29-1; D gene: NA; CDR3 length: 13; J gene: TRBJ2-7; clone size: NA; CDR3 protein: CSAIQPSASEQYF; CDR3 DNA: TGCAGCGCCATACAGCCATCGGCGAGCGAGCAGTACTTC
V gene: TRBV11-2; D gene: NA; CDR3 length: 15; J gene: TRBJ2-2; clone size: NA; CDR3 protein: CASSLIQGGTGELFF; CDR3 DNA: TGTGCCAGCAGCTTAATTCAGGGGGGCACCGGGGAGCTGTTTTTT
V gene: TRBV7-3; D gene: NA; CDR3 length: 14; J gene: TRBJ1-1; clone size: NA; CDR3 protein: CASSLNPGNTEAFF; CDR3 DNA: TGTGCCAGCAGCCTCAACCCGGGGAACACTGAAGCTTTCTTT
V gene: TRBV11-1; D gene: NA; CDR3 length: 14; J gene: TRBJ1-1; clone size: NA; CDR3 protein: CASRQLTTNTEAFF; CDR3 DNA: TGTGCCAGCAGGCAACTGACTACGAACACTGAAGCTTTCTTT
V gene: TRBV6-5; D gene: TRBD1; CDR3 length: 14; J gene: TRBJ1-6; clone size: NA; CDR3 protein: CASRPQGENSPLHF; CDR3 DNA: TGTGCCAGCAGGCCACAGGGGGAGAATTCACCCCTCCACTTT
V gene: TRBV4-1; D gene: TRBD1; CDR3 length: 14; J gene: TRBJ1-2; clone size: NA; CDR3 protein: CASSQVTGGEGYTF; CDR3 DNA: TGCGCCAGCAGCCAAGTGACAGGGGGCGAGGGCTACACCTTC
V gene: TRBV4-2; D gene: NA; CDR3 length: 15; J gene: TRBJ2-1; clone size: once; CDR3 protein: CASSQAPDWYNEQFF; CDR3 DNA: TGTGCCAGCAGCCAAGCCCCAGACTGGTACAATGAGCAGTTCTTC
V gene: TRBV16; D gene: NA; CDR3 length: 18; J gene: TRBJ1-1; clone size: NA; CDR3 protein: CASSQSSGSERANTEAFF; CDR3 DNA: TGTGCCAGCAGCCAATCGTCAGGGTCCGAACGGGCGAACACTGAAGCTTTCTTT
V gene: TRBV14; D gene: TRBD1; CDR3 length: 15; J gene: TRBJ1-2; clone size: NA; CDR3 protein: CASSERDRGGSGYTF; CDR3 DNA: TGTGCCAGCAGCGAACGGGACAGGGGGGGGAGTGGCTACACCTTC
V gene: TRBV28; D gene: TRBD1; CDR3 length: 14; J gene: TRBJ1-6; clone size: NA; CDR3 protein: CASSPTGGLGALHF; CDR3 DNA: TGTGCCAGCAGTCCGACAGGGGGGCTTGGGGCCCTCCACTTT
V gene: TRBV6-5; D gene: TRBD1; CDR3 length: 12; J gene: TRBJ1-2; clone size: NA; CDR3 protein: CAAGQGQYGYTF; CDR3 DNA: TGTGCCGCGGGCCAGGGACAGTATGGCTACACCTTC
V gene: TRBV5-1; D gene: NA; CDR3 length: 15; J gene: TRBJ1-2; clone size: NA; CDR3 protein: CASSLDRRGNYGYTF; CDR3 DNA: TGCGCCAGCAGCTTGGATCGCAGGGGAAACTATGGCTACACCTTC